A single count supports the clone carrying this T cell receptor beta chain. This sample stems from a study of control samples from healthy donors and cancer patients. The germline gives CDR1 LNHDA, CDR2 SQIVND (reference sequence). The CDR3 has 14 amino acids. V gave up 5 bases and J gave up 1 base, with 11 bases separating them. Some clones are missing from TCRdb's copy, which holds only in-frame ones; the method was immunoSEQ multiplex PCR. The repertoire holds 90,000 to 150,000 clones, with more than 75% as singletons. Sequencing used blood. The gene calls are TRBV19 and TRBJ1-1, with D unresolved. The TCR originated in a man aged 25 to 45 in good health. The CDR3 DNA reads TGTGCCAGTAGTCCCTGGACTGAGAACACTGAAGCTTTCTTT. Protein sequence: CASSPWTENTEAFF. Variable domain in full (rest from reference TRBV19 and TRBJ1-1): DGGITQSPKYLFRKEGQNVTLSCEQNLNHDAMYWYRQDPGQGLRLIYYSQIVNDFQKGDIAEGYSVSREKKESFPLTVTSAQKNPTAFYLCASSPWTENTEAFFGQGTRLTVV.